Here is one T cell receptor (beta chain) with its context. Antigen: not known. Trimming removed 2 bases at V and 7 bases at J, with 15 bases between. Germline CDR1 and CDR2: MNHEY and SVGAGI. The CDR3 runs 16 residues. The protocol was immunoSEQ multiplex PCR, while the TCRdb copy is restricted to in-frame clones and leaves out a portion. This repertoire shows about 160,000 clones, 85% to 90% found once; its top ten account for roughly 4%. This specimen belongs to a study of T cell responses to AZD1222 COVID-19 vaccine. Study-wide findings and caveats: The donors showed a predominance of white British ancestry and of females, with possible underestimation of clonal diversity. Scientists sampled the repertoires only once the peak T cell response had passed. Spike as a whole was targeted by vaccine-associated CD4 TCRs, dominant at 160-218 and 743-854.

Investigators merged groups given second doses at roughly 4 or roughly 12 weeks. The chain couples TRBV6-5 to TRBJ1-6; D might be TRBD1 (5 bases). Sequenced material: peripheral blood, taken 28 days after the second AZD1222 dose. The receptor was derived from an adult who received the AZD1222 COVID-19 vaccine. This chain's CDR3 is CASSYRRDVGNSPLHF. The CDR3 coding sequence is TGTGCCAGCAGTTACCGCCGGGACGTAGGAAATTCACCCCTCCACTTT.